The 24 T cell receptor beta chains in this list originate from one sample, sequenced in a study of T-cell reconstitution after alpha-beta-depleted transplantation in children. TCRbeta library construction was performed incorporating unique molecular identifiers. TCRdb passed the PCR reads through MiXCR, listing each CDR3 protein once. The sample lists 210,000 or so distinct CDR3 sequences, around 9.5% occurring once. The sequences come from PBMCs from the stem cell graft donor, collected from the stem cell graft. The receptors derive from a human donor who donated a stem cell graft to a child with acute lymphoblastic leukemia.

The V and J genes are TRBV5-4 and TRBJ2-3; 7 nucleotides agree with TRBD2. The germline gives CDR1 SGHNT, CDR2 YYREEE (reference sequence). J gave up 6 bases and V 0 bases, and 10 bases lay outside the gene matches. The CDR3 is made up of 16 amino acids. CDR3 bases: TGTGCCAGCAGCTTGGTTGTGCCTAGCGGCTTGGATACGCAGTATTTT. It specifies CASSLVVPSGLDTQYF.

This clonotype was counted at least ten times. The V call is TRBV20-1, the J call TRBJ2-7; perhaps D is TRBD1 or TRBD2 (7 bases each). Deletions cut 3 bases from V and 2 bases from J, with 14 bases between. Germline values: CDR1 DFQATT, CDR2 SNEGSKA (reference sequence). The CDR3 spans 14 residues. The CDR3: CSASGEGATYEQYF. For the CDR3, the DNA is TGCAGTGCTAGTGGGGAGGGGGCCACCTACGAGCAGTACTTC.

This clonotype showed up just a few times. The J gene is TRBJ2-3, the V gene TRBV5-1; D may be TRBD1 or TRBD2 (6 bases each). Germline V CDR1 and CDR2: SGHRS, YFSETQ. CDR3 length: 17 amino acids. V dropped 0 bases and J dropped 1 base, with 15 bases sitting between them. Written as DNA, the CDR3 is TGCGCCAGCAGCTTGGACTTGGGGGGCGCCGGCACAGATACGCAGTATTTT. It specifies CASSLDLGGAGTDTQYF.

This clonotype was picked up many times. The CDR3 spells CASGYGGAGNTIYF. In DNA, the CDR3 is TGTGCTAGTGGTTACGGGGGCGCTGGAAACACCATATATTTT. V and J are TRBV12-5 and TRBJ1-3, with a tentative D call TRBD1 (6 bases). Germline V gene lookup returns CDR1 LGHNT and CDR2 FRNRAP. The germline V and J ends were trimmed by 4 bases and 2 bases, with 9 bases remaining between them. The CDR3 is 14 amino acids.

V usage is TRBV20-1 and J usage is TRBJ2-7, with TRBD1 matching 7 bases. Per the germline V gene, CDR1 is DFQATT and CDR2 is SNEGSKA (reference sequence). The CDR3 runs to 13 residues. After removal of 1 base from V and 4 bases from J, the junction contained 4 bases not matched to a gene. CDR3 in amino acids: CSARGQGVYEQYF. Here the CDR3 DNA reads TGCAGTGCTAGAGGACAGGGTGTTTACGAGCAGTACTTC.

The V gene is TRBV4-3, the J gene TRBJ2-1; 8 bases fit TRBD2. CDR1 LGHNA and CDR2 YSLEER come from the germline V gene. This CDR3 is built from 14 residues. The CDR3 region is CGVAAGGQPNEQFF. CDR3 bases: TGCGGGGTGGCGGCGGGGGGCCAGCCCAATGAGCAGTTCTTC.

This clonotype has a handful of counts. The chain combines TRBV2 with TRBJ1-5; a weak D match, TRBD1 (5 bases). This CDR3 region has 15 residues. Trimming pared 6 bases from V and 3 bases from J, leaving 15 bases between. Per germline, CDR1 SNHLY and CDR2 FYNNEI. The CDR3 is CASRPGTLPNQPQHF. The CDR3 region has the DNA TGTGCCAGCAGGCCCGGGACTCTACCCAATCAGCCCCAGCATTTT.

The table lists this clonotype with a few counts. The rearrangement uses TRBV20-1 and TRBJ2-7; D gene unclear. The CDR3 spans 12 residues. Per germline, CDR1 DFQATT and CDR2 SNEGSKA (reference sequence). The germline V and J ends were trimmed by 1 base and 4 bases, with 8 bases remaining between them. The CDR3 reads CSARGLEYEQYF. Written as DNA, the CDR3 is TGCAGTGCTAGAGGTTTGGAATACGAGCAGTACTTC.

In its sample, this clonotype was seen a few times. The chain combines TRBV27 with TRBJ1-6; D is perhaps TRBD1 (5 bases). The V and J ends lost 6 bases and 10 bases respectively, with 22 bases between them. Germline V CDR1 and CDR2: MNHEY, SMNVEV (reference sequence). This CDR3 contains 16 residues. As DNA, the CDR3 is TGTGCCAGCAGCTTAATTGGGGGACGTGATCGATCACCCCTCCACTTT. Encoded protein: CASSLIGGRDRSPLHF.

This clonotype has a count of ten or more. The chain has TRBV7-2 and TRBJ1-5, with D hard to call. With 2 bases removed from V and 0 bases from J, the gap between germline ends came to 14 bases. CDR3 length: 17 residues. Germline V lookup: CDR1 SGHTA, CDR2 FQGNSA. The CDR3, as DNA: TGTGCCAGCAGCTTAAGGTCCCTTAGGGATAGCAATCAGCCCCAGCATTTT. This sequence encodes CASSLRSLRDSNQPQHF.

The V call is TRBV29-1, the J call TRBJ1-1; D is possibly TRBD1 (5 bases). The germline gives CDR1 SQVTM, CDR2 ANQGSEA. Trimming removed 4 bases at V and 6 bases at J, with 18 bases between. CDR3 length: 14 residues. The CDR3 nucleotides are TGCAGCGTTGTCGGGGGTGGGGCGGCCGCTGAAGCTTTCTTT. It yields the protein CSVVGGGAAAEAFF.

In its sample, this clonotype was seen many times. This chain uses TRBV29-1 with TRBJ2-1; 7 nucleotides align to TRBD1. The germline CDR1 and CDR2 sequences are SQVTM and ANQGSEA. The J segment lost 9 bases and the V segment lost 6 bases, leaving 8 bases of the junction unmatched. The CDR3 totals 12 residues. CDR3 sequence reads: CSVAWTGVEQFF. In DNA form, the CDR3 reads TGCAGCGTCGCCTGGACAGGCGTTGAGCAGTTCTTC.

There are a few counts of this clonotype. The gene calls are TRBV6-2 or TRBV6-3 and TRBJ1-5; 11 bases agree with TRBD1. J lost 2 bases, V lost 8 bases, and 11 bases had no gene match. The CDR3 consists of 17 residues. CDR1 is MNHEY and CDR2 is SVGEGT in the germline V gene. The CDR3 is CASQTGTGGAGNQPQHF. CDR3 coding DNA: TGTGCCAGCCAAACCGGGACAGGGGGGGCGGGCAATCAGCCCCAGCATTTT.

This clonotype was counted between two and nine times. The rearrangement uses TRBV12-3 or TRBV12-4 and TRBJ2-1; the match to TRBD2 covers 8 bases. This CDR3 spans 13 amino acids. The V segment lost 3 bases and the J segment 9 bases; nucleotides outside the gene matches: 4. CDR3 amino acids: CASSFRRGVEQFF. The CDR3 DNA reads as TGTGCCAGCAGTTTTAGGCGGGGGGTTGAGCAGTTCTTC.

In this sample, this clonotype turned up a few times. The chain carries TRBV9 and TRBJ2-3, with D perhaps TRBD1 or TRBD2 (6 bases each). The V and J ends lost 0 bases and 0 bases respectively, with 14 bases between them. In germline, CDR1 is SGDLS, CDR2 YYNGEE. CDR3 size: 17 residues. DNA of the CDR3: TGTGCCAGCAGCGTAGTCGGTTGGGGGGCTAGCACAGATACGCAGTATTTT. Its protein product is CASSVVGWGASTDTQYF.

The sample holds a few counts of this clonotype. The CDR3: CSVEWQGRDNEQFF. Written as DNA, the CDR3 is TGCAGCGTTGAATGGCAGGGGCGGGACAATGAGCAGTTCTTC. This rearrangement joins TRBV29-1 to TRBJ2-1, with a weak D call TRBD1 (6 bases). The CDR3 totals 14 residues. The germline V gene encodes CDR1 SQVTM and CDR2 ANQGSEA. The V and J ends lost 2 bases and 5 bases respectively, with 13 bases between them.

This clonotype was seen only a few times. The chain combines TRBV27 with TRBJ2-7; D is uncertain. Trimming took 7 bases from V and 6 from J, leaving 10 bases between them. The CDR3 covers 11 residues. Looked up from germline, CDR1 is MNHEY and CDR2 is SMNVEV (reference sequence). CDR3 loop: CASTSGSEQYF. The CDR3, as DNA: TGTGCCAGCACCTCGGGTTCCGAGCAGTACTTC.

This clonotype was recorded many times. This chain connects TRBV7-6 to TRBJ2-3; maybe TRBD1 (6 bases). Trimming cost V 6 bases and J 0 bases, with 19 bases left between them. This CDR3 has 17 residues. Germline V CDR1 and CDR2: SGHVS, FNYEAQ. The CDR3 bases are TGTGCCAGCAGTTTTAGAGGGGGATTTACTAGCACAGATACGCAGTATTTT. Its translation: CASSFRGGFTSTDTQYF.

The chain recombines TRBV12-3 or TRBV12-4 with TRBJ1-1, with 9 bases identical to TRBD1. This CDR3 contains 14 residues. With 4 bases clipped from V and 5 bases from J, the junction kept 5 bases outside the gene matches. CDR3 in amino acids: CASSSYRGRTEAFF. CDR3 nucleotide sequence: TGTGCCAGCAGTTCCTACAGGGGGCGTACTGAAGCTTTCTTT.

This clonotype has a handful of counts. The V and J genes are TRBV24-1 and TRBJ1-1; no reliable D call. There are 15 residues in the CDR3. V lost 4 bases, J lost 8 bases, and 19 bases lay in between. CDR1 and CDR2 from the germline V gene are KGHDR and SFDVKD. CDR3 protein: CATSDPVRAEREAFF. The CDR3, as DNA: TGTGCCACCAGTGACCCAGTGAGGGCGGAACGAGAAGCTTTCTTT.

In its sample, this clonotype was seen a few times. The chain's CDR3 is CASSLGGYTF. DNA for the CDR3: TGTGCCAGCAGTTTAGGAGGCTACACCTTC. V is TRBV12-3 or TRBV12-4 and J is TRBJ1-2, with no clear D. The V end was cut by 1 base, the J end by 8 bases, with 2 bases between. The CDR3 covers 10 residues.

This clonotype was seen a handful of times. The chain uses TRBV6-2 or TRBV6-3 and TRBJ1-1; D is perhaps TRBD1 (5 bases). Germline assignment: CDR1 MNHEY and CDR2 SVGEGT. Trimming shortened V by 3 bases and J by 7 bases, and 18 bases separated the two germline ends. This CDR3 has 15 residues. CDR3 protein: CASSYPGRGRGEAFF. The CDR3 DNA reads as TGTGCCAGCAGTTATCCGGGACGCGGGCGGGGTGAAGCTTTCTTT.

This clonotype has a handful of counts. V gene TRBV5-5 combines with J gene TRBJ1-5; no clear D. The germline gives CDR1 SGHKS, CDR2 YYEKEE (reference sequence). There are 15 residues in the CDR3. V lost 0 bases to trimming and J lost 7 bases, with 14 bases between them. For the CDR3, the DNA is TGTGCCAGCAGCTTGGCCGGGTCTAAGAGCCAGCCCCAGCATTTT. Its protein is CASSLAGSKSQPQHF.

There are many counts of this clonotype. This rearrangement joins TRBV24-1 to TRBJ1-5; the D gene is possibly TRBD1 (6 bases). The CDR3 sequence is 13 residues long. Germline V gene sequence: CDR1 KGHDR, CDR2 SFDVKD. V lost 1 base to trimming and J lost 6 bases, with 6 bases between them. CDR3 in amino acids: CATSDFRGQPQHF. CDR3 in DNA: TGTGCCACCAGTGATTTCAGGGGTCAGCCCCAGCATTTT.